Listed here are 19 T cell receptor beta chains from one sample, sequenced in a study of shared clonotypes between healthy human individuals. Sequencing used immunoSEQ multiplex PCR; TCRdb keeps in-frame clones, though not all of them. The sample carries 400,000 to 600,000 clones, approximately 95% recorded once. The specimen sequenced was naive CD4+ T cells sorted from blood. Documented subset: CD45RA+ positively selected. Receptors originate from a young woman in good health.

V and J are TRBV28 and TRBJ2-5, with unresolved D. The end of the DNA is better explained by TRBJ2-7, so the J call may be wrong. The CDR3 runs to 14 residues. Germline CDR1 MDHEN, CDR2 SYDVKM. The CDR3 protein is CASSLGLSSYEQYF. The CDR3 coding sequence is TGTGCCAGCTCCCTCGGCTTGAGCTCCTACGAGCAGTACTTC.

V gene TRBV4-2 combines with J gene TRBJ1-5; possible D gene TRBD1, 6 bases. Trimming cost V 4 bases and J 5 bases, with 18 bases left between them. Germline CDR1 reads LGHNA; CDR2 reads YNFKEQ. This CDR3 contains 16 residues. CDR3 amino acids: CASSPNVGGPDQPQHF. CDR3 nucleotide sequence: TGTGCCAGCAGCCCGAACGTGGGGGGGCCAGATCAGCCCCAGCATTTT.

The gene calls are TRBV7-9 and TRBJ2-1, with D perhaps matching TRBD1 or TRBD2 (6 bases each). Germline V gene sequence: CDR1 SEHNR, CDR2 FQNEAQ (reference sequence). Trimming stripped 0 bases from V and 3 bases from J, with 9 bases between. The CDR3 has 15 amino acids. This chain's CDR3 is CASSLAGGLYNEQFF. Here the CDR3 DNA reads TGTGCCAGCAGCTTAGCAGGGGGGCTCTACAATGAGCAGTTCTTC.

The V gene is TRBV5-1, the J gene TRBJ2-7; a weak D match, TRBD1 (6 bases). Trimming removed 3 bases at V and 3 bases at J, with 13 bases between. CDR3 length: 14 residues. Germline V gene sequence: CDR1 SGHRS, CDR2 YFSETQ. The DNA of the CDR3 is TGCGCCAGCAGCTCAAGGGGACACAACTACGAGCAGTACTTC. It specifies CASSSRGHNYEQYF.

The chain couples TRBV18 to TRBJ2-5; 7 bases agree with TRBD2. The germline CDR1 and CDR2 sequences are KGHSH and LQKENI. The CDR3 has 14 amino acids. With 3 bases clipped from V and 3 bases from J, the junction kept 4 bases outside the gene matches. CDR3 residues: CASSPPGGKETQYF. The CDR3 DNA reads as TGTGCCAGCTCACCTCCGGGAGGCAAAGAGACCCAGTACTTC.

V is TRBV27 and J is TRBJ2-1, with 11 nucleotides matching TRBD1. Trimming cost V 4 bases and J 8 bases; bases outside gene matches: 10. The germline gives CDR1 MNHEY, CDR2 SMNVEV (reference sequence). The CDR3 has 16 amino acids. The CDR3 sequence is CASSSPRTGGSDEQFF. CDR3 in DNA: TGTGCCAGCAGTTCCCCCCGGACAGGGGGCTCTGATGAGCAGTTCTTC.

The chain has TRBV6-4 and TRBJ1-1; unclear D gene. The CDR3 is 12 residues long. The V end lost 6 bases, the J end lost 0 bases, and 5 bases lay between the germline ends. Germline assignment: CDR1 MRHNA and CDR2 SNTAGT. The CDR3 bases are TGTGCCAGCAGAGACATGAACACTGAAGCTTTCTTT. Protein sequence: CASRDMNTEAFF.

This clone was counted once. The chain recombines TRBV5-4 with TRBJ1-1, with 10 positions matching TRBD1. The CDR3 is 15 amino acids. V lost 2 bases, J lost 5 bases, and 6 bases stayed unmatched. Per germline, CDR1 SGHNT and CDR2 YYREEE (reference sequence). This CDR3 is CASSFSGTGATEAFF. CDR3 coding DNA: TGTGCCAGCAGCTTTTCCGGGACAGGGGCAACTGAAGCTTTCTTT.

The CDR3 here is CASRFAGSTGELFF. The CDR3 nucleotides are TGTGCCAGCAGGTTTGCAGGGAGCACCGGGGAGCTGTTTTTT. The J gene is TRBJ2-2, the V gene TRBV28; TRBD1 or TRBD2 may be the D gene (5 bases each). CDR1 MDHEN and CDR2 SYDVKM come from the germline V gene. This CDR3 has 14 amino acids. With 6 bases removed from V and 4 bases from J, the gap between germline ends came to 12 bases.

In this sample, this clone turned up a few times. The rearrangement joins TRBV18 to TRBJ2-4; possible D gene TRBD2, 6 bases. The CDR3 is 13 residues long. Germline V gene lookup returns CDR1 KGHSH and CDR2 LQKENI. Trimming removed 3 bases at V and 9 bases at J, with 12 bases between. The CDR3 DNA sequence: TGTGCCAGCTCACCGATGGAGGGAGGCATTCAGTACTTC. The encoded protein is CASSPMEGGIQYF.

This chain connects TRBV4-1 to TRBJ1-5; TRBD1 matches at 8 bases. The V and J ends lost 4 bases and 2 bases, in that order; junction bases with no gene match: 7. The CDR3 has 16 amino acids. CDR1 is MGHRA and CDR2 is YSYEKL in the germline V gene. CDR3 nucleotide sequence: TGCGCCAGCAGCCGGACAGGGCCGATGGGCAATCAGCCCCAGCATTTT. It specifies CASSRTGPMGNQPQHF.

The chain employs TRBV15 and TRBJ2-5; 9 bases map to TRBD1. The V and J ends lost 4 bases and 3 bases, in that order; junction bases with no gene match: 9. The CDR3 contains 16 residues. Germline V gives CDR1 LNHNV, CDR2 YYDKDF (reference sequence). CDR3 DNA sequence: TGTGCCACCAGCACCCACGGGACAGGGTTTAAAGAGACCCAGTACTTC. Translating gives CATSTHGTGFKETQYF.

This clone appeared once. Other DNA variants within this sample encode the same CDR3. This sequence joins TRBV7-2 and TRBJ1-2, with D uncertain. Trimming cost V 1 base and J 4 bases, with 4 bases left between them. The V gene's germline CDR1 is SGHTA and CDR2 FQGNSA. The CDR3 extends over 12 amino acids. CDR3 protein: CASSLVSYGYTF. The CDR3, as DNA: TGTGCCAGCAGCTTAGTCAGCTATGGCTACACCTTC.

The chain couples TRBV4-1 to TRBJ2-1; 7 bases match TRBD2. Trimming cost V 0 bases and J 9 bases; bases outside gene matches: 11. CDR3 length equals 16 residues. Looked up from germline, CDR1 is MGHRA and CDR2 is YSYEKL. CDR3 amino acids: CASSQDPRGSDGEQFF. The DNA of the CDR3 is TGCGCCAGCAGCCAAGATCCGCGCGGGAGTGATGGTGAGCAGTTCTTC.

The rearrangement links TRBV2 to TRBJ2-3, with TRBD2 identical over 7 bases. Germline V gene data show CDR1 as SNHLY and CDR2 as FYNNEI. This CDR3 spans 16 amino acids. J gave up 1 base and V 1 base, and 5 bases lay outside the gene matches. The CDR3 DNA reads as TGTGCCAGCAGTGAAGTAAGGGCGGGAGGCACAGATACGCAGTATTTT. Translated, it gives CASSEVRAGGTDTQYF.

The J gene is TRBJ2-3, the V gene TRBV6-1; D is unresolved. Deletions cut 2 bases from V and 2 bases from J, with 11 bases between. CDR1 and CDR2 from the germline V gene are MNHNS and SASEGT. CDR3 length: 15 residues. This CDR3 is CASSEIGWNTDTQYF. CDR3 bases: TGTGCCAGCAGTGAAATCGGGTGGAACACAGATACGCAGTATTTT.

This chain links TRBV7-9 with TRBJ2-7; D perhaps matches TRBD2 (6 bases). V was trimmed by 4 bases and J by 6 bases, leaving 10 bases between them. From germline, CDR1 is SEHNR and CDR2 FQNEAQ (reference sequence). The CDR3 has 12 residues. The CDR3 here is CASSSDYTEQYF. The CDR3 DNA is TGTGCCAGCAGCTCGGACTATACCGAGCAGTACTTC.

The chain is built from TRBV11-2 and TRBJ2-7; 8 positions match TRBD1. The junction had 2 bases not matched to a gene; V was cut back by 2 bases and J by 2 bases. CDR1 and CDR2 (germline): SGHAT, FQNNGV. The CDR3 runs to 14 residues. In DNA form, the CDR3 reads TGTGCCAGCAGCTTATTCAGGGGGCCCTACGAGCAGTACTTC. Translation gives CASSLFRGPYEQYF.

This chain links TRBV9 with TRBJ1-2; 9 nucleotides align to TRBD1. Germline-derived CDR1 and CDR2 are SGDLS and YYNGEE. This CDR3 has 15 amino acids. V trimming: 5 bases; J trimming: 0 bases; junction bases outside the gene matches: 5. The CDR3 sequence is CASRGDRGANYGYTF. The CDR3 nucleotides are TGTGCCAGCAGGGGCGACAGGGGGGCTAACTATGGCTACACCTTC.